This TCR beta chain appears in the sequencing data of a study of CD4 T cells in relation to SARS-CoV-2 and coronaviruses (dated by TCRdb to the early 2020s). Background on the whole study: In the ViraFEST assay, PBMCs were cultured with antigen for about eleven days, after which TCR beta CDR3s were sequenced to identify antigen-specific clonal expansions. A median age of about 36 years, with a range of about 20 to 80 years, was recorded for the full convalescent cohort of 12 to 13 patients. Of the roughly twelve convalescent patients, 8 were male and 4 were female, and two of the subjects were Hispanic. HLA restriction was mapped for shared crossreactive spike epitopes using patient-derived lymphoblastoid cell lines. Memory CD4+ T cell crossreactivity between SARS-CoV-2 and common cold coronavirus spike proteins was assessed at the TCR clonotype level in the study. The Adaptive Biotechnologies TCR-sequencing kit was used to sequence samples from a few pre-COVID donors and the naive versus memory experiments, whereas other data were Illumina-based. For other donors in the study, expansion assays were sequenced with a different, Illumina-based TCR-beta assay.

Spanning cysteine to phenylalanine, the CDR3 consists of 14 amino acids. The sequence is cut down to CDR3 DNA, 42 bases in frame from base 1. V lost 4 bases and J lost 2 bases, and the count of bases not matched to a germline gene is 3. Taken from the germline V gene, the CDR1 and CDR2 loops are SGHRS and YFSETQ. Naive and memory CD4+ T cells were separated from cryopreserved PBMCs through CD4 enrichment, which was followed by EasySep naive CD4+ T cell enrichment. For 10 days, sorted naive or memory CD4+ T cells (over 9 x 10^4) were cultured at a 1:1 ratio with T cell-depleted PBMCs and CEF peptides. In general, every peptide culture condition was set up in three replicate wells. PBMCs were isolated from leukapheresis product or whole blood by Ficoll-Paque PLUS gradient centrifugation. The PBMCs went either fresh into the expansion assay or into cryopreservation at -140 degrees C. The QIAamp Micro DNA Kit was used to extract genomic DNA from the CD4+ T cells.

DNA from CEF-cultured naive and memory CD4+ T cells underwent immunoSEQ TCR-beta sequencing at survey level. The paper's data handling went like this. Preprocessing removed nonproductive sequences and CDR3s not starting with C, not ending with F or W, or shorter than 7 amino acids. Antigen-specific clonotypes were called with the MANAFEST web app on the basis of expansion relative to the reference and to other culture wells. To be counted as positive, a clone had to show significant expansion compared with the reference culture, at an FDR below 0.05, in 2 of 3 replicate wells. To be called positive, a clone also had to show significant expansion compared with every other tandem well and an odds ratio greater than 5. Cultured and uncultured naive and memory CD4+ repertoires were searched for previously identified spike- and CEF-reactive CDR3s. CDR3 homology was measured as pairwise Levenshtein distance, computed with the stringdist R package after trimming three terminal residues from each end. TCRdb provides this immuneACCESS table in a form limited to in-frame rearrangements. Some clones are lacking; in checked studies, under half of them reflect an unresolved V gene, and why the rest are absent is not known. V and J calls and clone size are those listed in that table; D and trimming were worked out from the DNA. The sample table records tens of thousands of clones; around 80% of these occur just once. The ten largest account for 2.5% to 3.5% of the sample.

The paper's findings and limits, for the study overall: Sequencing naive versus memory cells indicated that the assay picks up memory recall responses, not primary responses primed during culture. Significantly weaker SARS-CoV-2-driven expansion was shown by crossreactive clones than by monoreactive clones, consistent with antigenic imprinting. Since the crossreactivity analysis centred on spike protein, crossreactivity against other viral proteins was not assessed. Small numbers of patients and of tested TCRs were a limitation of the study. No donor contributed both pre-pandemic and post-infection samples, which limited tracing the source of pre-existing responses. Memory CD4+ clonotypes crossrecognizing SARS-CoV-2 and at least one common cold coronavirus spike were found in 55% to 75% of donors.

This clone turned up a few times. The antigen it binds to is not known. No much larger clonotype is one base removed from it; base qualities were not supplied. Recombination linked TRBV5-1 to TRBJ1-5; 7 nucleotides in the junction match TRBD1. The sample consisted of memory CD4+ T cells from PBMCs, cultured in vitro. The label giving this sample's cell subset or site can be read as: memory (non-naive) CD4+ T cells. The clonotype originates from an adult with COVID-19. The CDR3 in this case is CASSEGTGNQPQHF. The sequence in DNA is TGCGCCAGCAGCGAGGGGACAGGCAATCAGCCCCAGCATTTT. This CDR3, with the reference TRBV5-1 and TRBJ1-5 proteins standing in past its ends, gives the full variable domain KAGVTQTPRYLIKTRGQQVTLSCSPISGHRSVSWYQQTPGQGLQFLFEYFSETQRNKGNFPGRFSGRQFSNSRSEMNVSTLELGDSALYLCASSEGTGNQPQHFGDGTRLSIL.